These 19 T cell receptor beta chains were sequenced from one sample in a study of cytomegalovirus exposure and HLA in healthy donors. Primers: 60 Vbeta forward and 13 Jbeta reverse. Repertoires were generated with immunoSEQ multiplex PCR, while TCRdb's copy carries only in-frame clones and drops some. The sample has roughly 120,000 clones, and its top ten clones hold roughly 3.5%. The sample consisted of PBMCs. The receptor set was obtained from a young man in good health and CMV-seronegative.

CDR3 region: CAAVGGKNTGELFF. The DNA for the CDR3 is TGTGCCGCGGTGGGGGGGAAGAACACCGGGGAGCTGTTTTTT. This sequence joins TRBV6-1 and TRBJ2-2; TRBD2 matches at 7 bases. CDR1 is MNHNS and CDR2 is SASEGT in the germline V gene. V lost 11 bases and J lost 1; bases outside the gene matches: 7. CDR3 size: 14 residues.

V usage is TRBV2 and J usage is TRBJ1-1; 8 nucleotides align to TRBD1. This CDR3 is 14 amino acids long. Germline V CDR1 and CDR2: SNHLY, FYNNEI. J gave up 2 bases and V 2 bases, and 1 base lay outside the gene matches. CDR3 DNA: TGTGCCAGCAGTGAACAGGGGGCCAACACTGAAGCTTTCTTT. It is translated as CASSEQGANTEAFF.

The gene calls are TRBV5-1 and TRBJ1-4; D not resolved. Germline CDR1 reads SGHRS; CDR2 reads YFSETQ. This CDR3 spans 16 amino acids. Trimming pared 2 bases from V and 0 bases from J, leaving 11 bases between. The DNA of the CDR3 is TGCGCCAGCAGCTTTGTGACGGGAACAACTAATGAAAAACTGTTTTTT. Encoded protein: CASSFVTGTTNEKLFF.

V and J are TRBV29-1 and TRBJ1-3; D not certain. V lost 4 bases to trimming and J lost 7 bases, with 11 bases between them. The CDR3 is made up of 12 amino acids. In germline, CDR1 is SQVTM, CDR2 ANQGSEA. The CDR3 DNA reads as TGCAGCGTTGTCCCTACCGGGAACACCATATATTTT. This translates into CSVVPTGNTIYF.

This chain links TRBV5-1 with TRBJ1-2; D is unclear. The CDR3 sequence is 13 residues long. CDR1 and CDR2 from the germline V gene are SGHRS and YFSETQ. V was pared by 6 bases and J by 6 bases, with 15 bases between. In nucleotides, the CDR3 is TGCGCCAGCAACCTTGGGAAGGGAGATGGCTACACCTTC. Encoded protein: CASNLGKGDGYTF.

The gene calls are TRBV7-2 and TRBJ1-5, with 7 nucleotides matching TRBD1. Germline-derived CDR1 and CDR2 are SGHTA and FQGNSA. This CDR3 is built from 13 residues. Losses at the gene ends were 5 bases for V and 6 bases for J; bases not matched to a gene: 4. CDR3 region: CASSGQVSQPQHF. In DNA form, the CDR3 reads TGTGCCAGCAGCGGACAGGTGAGTCAGCCCCAGCATTTT. The variable domain in full, with the rest retrieved from reference TRBV7-2 and TRBJ1-5, is GAGVSQSPSNKVTEKGKDVELRCDPISGHTALYWYRQSLGQGLEFLIYFQGNSAPDKSGLPSDRFSAERTGGSVSTLTIQRTQQEDSAVYLCASSGQVSQPQHFGDGTRLSIL.

The rearrangement uses TRBV6-1 and TRBJ1-5; unclear D gene. CDR3 length equals 15 residues. V was cut by 0 bases and J by 1 base, with 7 bases left in between. Germline V gives CDR1 MNHNS, CDR2 SASEGT. CDR3 amino acids: CASSEASGSNQPQHF. The CDR3 DNA is TGTGCCAGCAGTGAAGCGTCGGGGAGCAATCAGCCCCAGCATTTT.

This rearrangement joins TRBV5-4 to TRBJ2-7, with 8 bases aligning to TRBD1. The CDR3 is made up of 17 amino acids. Trimming at V came to 4 bases and at J to 4 bases, leaving 16 bases not matched to a gene. Germline V lookup: CDR1 SGHNT, CDR2 YYREEE (reference sequence). The CDR3 sequence: CASSPAAGTGNKYEQYF. The CDR3 DNA follows: TGTGCCAGCAGCCCAGCAGCCGGGACAGGAAACAAATACGAGCAGTACTTC.

The V gene is TRBV7-9, the J gene TRBJ1-6, with 7 positions matching TRBD1. V lost 5 bases, J lost 7 bases, and 11 bases stayed unmatched. In germline, CDR1 is SEHNR, CDR2 FQNEAQ (reference sequence). This CDR3 comprises 16 residues. The CDR3 region is CASSRDSPLGNSPLHF. The CDR3 nucleotides read TGTGCCAGCAGCCGGGACAGCCCCCTCGGGAATTCACCCCTCCACTTT.

With regard to this clone: Other DNA sequences in the same sample also yield this CDR3. V usage is TRBV7-9 and J usage is TRBJ2-5, with D possibly TRBD1 on 5 matching bases. Per germline, CDR1 SEHNR and CDR2 FQNEAQ (reference sequence). V was clipped by 1 base and J by 2 bases, with 5 bases between them. The CDR3 consists of 13 residues. The CDR3 sequence: CASSLGQQETQYF. In DNA, the CDR3 is TGTGCCAGCAGCTTAGGACAGCAAGAGACCCAGTACTTC.

J is TRBJ2-1 and V is TRBV5-1; D gene unclear. The CDR3 length is 14 residues. CDR1 and CDR2 from the germline V gene are SGHRS and YFSETQ. V lost 0 bases, J lost 5 bases, and 9 bases lay in between. The CDR3, as DNA: TGCGCCAGCAGCTTGGGGTCGCCGGACAATGAGCAGTTCTTC. Residues: CASSLGSPDNEQFF.

The chain combines TRBV7-2 with TRBJ2-7, with 7 nucleotides matching TRBD1. The germline V gene encodes CDR1 SGHTA and CDR2 FQGNSA. V lost 1 base to trimming and J lost 6 bases; unmatched junction nucleotides: 3. The CDR3 is 13 residues long. CDR3 region: CASSLVHRGEQYF. CDR3 nucleotides: TGTGCCAGCAGCTTAGTGCACAGGGGCGAGCAGTACTTC.

J is TRBJ2-3 and V is TRBV29-1, with TRBD1 matching over 7 bases. The J segment lost 5 bases and the V segment lost 2 bases, leaving 1 base of the junction unmatched. The CDR3 has 12 amino acids. In germline, CDR1 is SQVTM, CDR2 ANQGSEA. This chain's CDR3 is CSVESGGDTQYF. CDR3 in DNA: TGCAGCGTTGAATCAGGGGGAGATACGCAGTATTTT.

V usage is TRBV10-3 and J usage is TRBJ1-3, with D possibly matching TRBD1 (6 bases). Germline values: CDR1 ENHRY, CDR2 SYGVKD. The V gene lost 3 bases and the J gene lost 0 bases, with 24 bases spanning the gap. The length of the CDR3 is 20 residues. This CDR3 reads CAISERSFRDTGVSGNTIYF. As DNA, the CDR3 is TGTGCCATCAGTGAAAGATCATTCCGGGACACCGGCGTCTCTGGAAACACCATATATTTT.

The chain uses TRBV5-1 and TRBJ1-2; D ambiguous. The germline V gene encodes CDR1 SGHRS and CDR2 YFSETQ. Trimming stripped 4 bases from V and 7 bases from J, with 8 bases between. The CDR3 contains 11 residues. The CDR3 loop is CASSEGSGYTF. The CDR3, as DNA: TGCGCCAGCAGCGAGGGTTCTGGCTACACCTTC.

CDR3: CASSPTGGLNEQFF. The CDR3, as DNA: TGTGCCAGCAGCCCGACAGGAGGTCTCAATGAGCAGTTCTTC. The V gene is TRBV5-4, the J gene TRBJ2-1; D possibly corresponds to TRBD1 (6 bases). Germline V gene data show CDR1 as SGHNT and CDR2 as YYREEE (reference sequence). The CDR3 is 14 residues long. Between the trimmed V and J ends, which lost 4 bases and 6 bases, there was a span of 14 bases.

This sequence joins TRBV21-1 and TRBJ1-2. TRBV21-1 is described as a pseudogene. This CDR3 region has 13 residues. Here the CDR3 DNA reads TGTGCCAGCAATATCGAGGGTCCCTATGGCTACACCTTC. It yields the protein CASNIEGPYGYTF.

This chain links TRBV7-9 with TRBJ2-5, with a weak D call TRBD2 (5 bases). CDR1 and CDR2 (germline): SEHNR, FQNEAQ (reference sequence). The CDR3 consists of 12 residues. The V end was cut by 5 bases, the J end by 5 bases, with 9 bases between. The CDR3 here is CASSPTGETQYF. The CDR3 DNA follows: TGTGCCAGCAGCCCTACGGGGGAGACCCAGTACTTC. Variable domain in full (rest from reference TRBV7-9 and TRBJ2-5): DTGVSQNPRHKITKRGQNVTFRCDPISEHNRLYWYRQTLGQGPEFLTYFQNEAQLEKSRLLSDRFSAERPKGSFSTLEIQRTEQGDSAMYLCASSPTGETQYFGPGTRLLVL.

The rearrangement uses TRBV29-1 and TRBJ2-2; possible D gene TRBD1, 5 bases. The V and J ends lost 3 bases and 8 bases respectively, with 19 bases between them. The CDR3 length is 15 residues. Per germline, CDR1 SQVTM and CDR2 ANQGSEA. DNA of the CDR3: TGCAGCGTTGATGGAGTGGCAGGGTATGAGGGGGAGCTGTTTTTT. Encoded protein: CSVDGVAGYEGELFF.